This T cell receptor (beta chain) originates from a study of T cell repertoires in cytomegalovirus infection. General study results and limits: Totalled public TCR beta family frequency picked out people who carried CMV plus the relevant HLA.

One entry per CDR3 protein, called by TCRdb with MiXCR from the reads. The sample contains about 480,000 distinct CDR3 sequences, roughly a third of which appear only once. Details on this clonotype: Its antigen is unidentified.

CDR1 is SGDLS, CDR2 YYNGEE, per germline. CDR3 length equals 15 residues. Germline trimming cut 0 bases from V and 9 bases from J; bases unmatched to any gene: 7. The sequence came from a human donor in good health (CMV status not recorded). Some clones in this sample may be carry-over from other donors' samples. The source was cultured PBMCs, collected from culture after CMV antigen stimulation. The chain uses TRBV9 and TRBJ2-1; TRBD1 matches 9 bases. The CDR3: CASSVVDRGMGEQFF. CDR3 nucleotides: TGTGCCAGCAGCGTAGTAGACAGGGGGATGGGTGAGCAGTTCTTC.